This TCR beta chain derives from a study of Graves' ophthalmopathy and Graves' hyperthyroidism. Amplification of TCR beta CDR3 regions used RNA transcripts. First-round RT-PCR used HTBI primers; second-round multiplex PCR followed. Using its own MiXCR run on the multiplex PCR reads, TCRdb lists one record per CDR3 protein. The table shows 580,000 or so distinct CDR3 sequences, with 35% to 40% occurring only once. V dropped 5 bases and J dropped 1 base, with 10 bases sitting between them. The germline V gene has CDR1 SGDLS and CDR2 YYNGEE. The CDR3 contains 14 residues. Aged 18 to 65, hyperthyroidism patients had been newly diagnosed, with under 2 months' duration. Exclusion criteria comprised other autoimmune diseases, uncontrolled infections, pregnancy or lactation in patients. Many counts were recorded for this clonotype.

Sample: peripheral blood or thyroid tissue (not recorded which). The sequence derives from an adult man with Graves' hyperthyroidism. The chain employs TRBV9 and TRBJ1-3; a possible D gene is TRBD1 (6 bases). Here the CDR3 DNA reads TGTGCCAGCAGTCGGAGGGGGTCTGGAAACACCATATATTTT. As protein: CASSRRGSGNTIYF.